Listed here is a single TCR beta chain. Its antigen remains undetermined. Within one base of it there is no much larger clone, and no base qualities were kept. CDR1 and CDR2 (MDHEN, SYDVKM) derive from the germline V gene. The V and J ends are trimmed by 8 bases and 0 bases, leaving 5 bases between them. Measured from the cysteine to the phenylalanine, the CDR3 is 12 residues long. The sequence is cut down to CDR3 DNA, 36 bases in frame from base 1. The data belong to a study of technical replicates of blood from several donors (dated by TCRdb to about 2017). The library was generated by the immunoSEQ multiplex PCR assay. Entries here come from immuneACCESS through TCRdb and include only in-frame sequences with V and J called. Some clones fail to appear in such tables; in the studies checked, an unresolved V gene covers under half of the shortfall, and the cause of the remainder is unknown. Recorded for this sample are 75,000 to 80,000 clones; roughly 94% of them occurred a single time. Approximately 0.4% of the sample belongs to the ten largest clones.

The TCR originated in a human donor in good health. The chain was built from TRBV28 and TRBJ2-1; possibly the D gene is TRBD1, per 5 matching bases. The specimen was T cells isolated from PBMCs. CDR3 region: CASGASYNEQFF. Read as DNA, the sequence is TGTGCCAGCGGGGCCTCCTACAATGAGCAGTTCTTC. The entire variable domain, with the stretches around the CDR3 drawn from the reference TRBV28 and TRBJ2-1 proteins, is DVKVTQSSRYLVKRTGEKVFLECVQDMDHENMFWYRQDPGLGLRLIYFSYDVKMKEKGDIPEGYSVSREKKERFSLILESASTNQTSMYLCASGASYNEQFFGPGTRLTVL.